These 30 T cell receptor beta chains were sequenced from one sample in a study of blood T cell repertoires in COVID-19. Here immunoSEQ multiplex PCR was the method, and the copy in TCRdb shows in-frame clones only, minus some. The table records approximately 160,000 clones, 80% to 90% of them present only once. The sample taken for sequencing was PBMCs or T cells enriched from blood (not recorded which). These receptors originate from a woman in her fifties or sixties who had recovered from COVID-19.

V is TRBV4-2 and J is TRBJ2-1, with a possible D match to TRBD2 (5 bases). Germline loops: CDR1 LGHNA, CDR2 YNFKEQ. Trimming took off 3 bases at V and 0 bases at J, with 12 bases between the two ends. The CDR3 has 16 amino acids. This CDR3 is CASSQGALSSYNEQFF. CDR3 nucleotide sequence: TGTGCCAGCAGCCAGGGAGCCCTAAGCTCCTACAATGAGCAGTTCTTC.

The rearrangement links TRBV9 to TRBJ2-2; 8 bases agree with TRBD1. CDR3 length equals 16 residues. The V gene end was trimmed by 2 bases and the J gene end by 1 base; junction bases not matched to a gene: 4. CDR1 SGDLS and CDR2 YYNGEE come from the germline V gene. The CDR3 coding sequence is TGTGCCAGCAGCGTCCGGGACAGGAGGAACACCGGGGAGCTGTTTTTT. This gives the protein CASSVRDRRNTGELFF.

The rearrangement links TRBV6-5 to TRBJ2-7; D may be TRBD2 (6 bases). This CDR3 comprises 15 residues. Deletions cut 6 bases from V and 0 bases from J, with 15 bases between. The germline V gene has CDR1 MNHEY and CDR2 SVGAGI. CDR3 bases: TGTGCCAGCAGAACCCGTGGGGGGAGCTCCTACGAGCAGTACTTC. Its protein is CASRTRGGSSYEQYF.

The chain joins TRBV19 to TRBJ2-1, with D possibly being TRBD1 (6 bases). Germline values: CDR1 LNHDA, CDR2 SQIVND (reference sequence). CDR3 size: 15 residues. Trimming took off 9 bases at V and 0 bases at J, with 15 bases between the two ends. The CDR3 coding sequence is TGTGCCAGCAACCCAACAGGGAGCTCCTACAATGAGCAGTTCTTC. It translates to CASNPTGSSYNEQFF.

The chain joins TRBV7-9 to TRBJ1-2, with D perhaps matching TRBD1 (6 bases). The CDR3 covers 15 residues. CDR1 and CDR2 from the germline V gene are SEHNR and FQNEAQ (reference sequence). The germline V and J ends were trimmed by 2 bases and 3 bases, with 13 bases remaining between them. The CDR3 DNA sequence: TGTGCCAGCAGCTTAAAACAGGGCCCCGACTATGGCTACACCTTC. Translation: CASSLKQGPDYGYTF. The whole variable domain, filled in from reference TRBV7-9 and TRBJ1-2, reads DTGVSQNPRHKITKRGQNVTFRCDPISEHNRLYWYRQTLGQGPEFLTYFQNEAQLEKSRLLSDRFSAERPKGSFSTLEIQRTEQGDSAMYLCASSLKQGPDYGYTFGSGTRLTVV.

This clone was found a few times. The CDR3 reads CASSGADRATYEQYF. CDR3 DNA sequence: TGTGCCAGCAGCGGAGCGGACAGGGCGACCTACGAGCAGTACTTC. This chain connects TRBV7-2 to TRBJ2-7; 8 bases match TRBD1. CDR3 size: 15 residues. Trimming cost V 5 bases and J 2 bases; bases outside gene matches: 8. From germline, CDR1 is SGHTA and CDR2 FQGNSA.

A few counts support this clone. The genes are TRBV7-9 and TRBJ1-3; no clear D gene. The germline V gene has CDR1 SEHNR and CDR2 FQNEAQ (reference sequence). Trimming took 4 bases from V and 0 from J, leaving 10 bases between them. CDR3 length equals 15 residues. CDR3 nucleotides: TGTGCCAGCAGCTCACCAGGCTTCTCTGGAAACACCATATATTTT. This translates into CASSSPGFSGNTIYF.

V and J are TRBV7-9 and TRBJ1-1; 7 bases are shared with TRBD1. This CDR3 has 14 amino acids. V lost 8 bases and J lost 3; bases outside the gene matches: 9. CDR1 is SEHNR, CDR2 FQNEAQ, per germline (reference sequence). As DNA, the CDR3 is TGTGCCAGCGGTTCGACAGGGACGGACACTGAAGCTTTCTTT. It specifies CASGSTGTDTEAFF.

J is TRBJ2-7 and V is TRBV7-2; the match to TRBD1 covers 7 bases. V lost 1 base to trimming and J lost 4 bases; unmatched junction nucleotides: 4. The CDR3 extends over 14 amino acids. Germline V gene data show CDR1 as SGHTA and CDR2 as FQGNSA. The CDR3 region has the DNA TGTGCCAGCAGCTTAGTTTCAGGGGGTTACGAGCAGTACTTC. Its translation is CASSLVSGGYEQYF.

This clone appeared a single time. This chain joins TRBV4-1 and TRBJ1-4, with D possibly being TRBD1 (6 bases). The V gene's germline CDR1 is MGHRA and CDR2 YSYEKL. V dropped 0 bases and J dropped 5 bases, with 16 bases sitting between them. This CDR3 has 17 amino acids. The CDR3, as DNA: TGCGCCAGCAGCCAAGATTGGGCAGGGGTGCGGAATGAAAAACTGTTTTTT. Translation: CASSQDWAGVRNEKLFF.

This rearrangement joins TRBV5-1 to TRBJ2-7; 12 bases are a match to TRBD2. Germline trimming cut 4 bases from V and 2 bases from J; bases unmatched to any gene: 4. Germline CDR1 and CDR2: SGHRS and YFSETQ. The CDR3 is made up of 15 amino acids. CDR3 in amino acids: CASSPRTSGTYEQYF. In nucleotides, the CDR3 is TGCGCCAGCAGCCCCAGGACTAGCGGGACCTACGAGCAGTACTTC.

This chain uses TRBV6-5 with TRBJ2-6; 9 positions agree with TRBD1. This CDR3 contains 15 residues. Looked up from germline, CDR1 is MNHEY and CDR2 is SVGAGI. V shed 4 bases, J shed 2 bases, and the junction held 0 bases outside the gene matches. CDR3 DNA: TGTGCCAGCAGTTGGACAGGGGCTGGGGCCAACGTCCTGACTTTC. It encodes CASSWTGAGANVLTF.

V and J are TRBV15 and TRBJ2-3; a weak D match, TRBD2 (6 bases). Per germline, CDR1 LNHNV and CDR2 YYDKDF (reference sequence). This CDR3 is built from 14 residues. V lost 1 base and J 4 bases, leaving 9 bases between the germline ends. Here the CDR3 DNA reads TGTGCCACCAGCAGAGCGTCTAGCGCAGATACGCAGTATTTT. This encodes CATSRASSADTQYF.

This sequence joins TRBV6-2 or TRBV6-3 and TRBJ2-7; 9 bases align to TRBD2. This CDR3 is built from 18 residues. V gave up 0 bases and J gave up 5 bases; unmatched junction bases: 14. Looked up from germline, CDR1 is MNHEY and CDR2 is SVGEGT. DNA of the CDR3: TGTGCCAGCAGTTACTCGACGTCGAGCAGCGGGAGGTTCGACGAGCAGTACTTC. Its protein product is CASSYSTSSSGRFDEQYF.

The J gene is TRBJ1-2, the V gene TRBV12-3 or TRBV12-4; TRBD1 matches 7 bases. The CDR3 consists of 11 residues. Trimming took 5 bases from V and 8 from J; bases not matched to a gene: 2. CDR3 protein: CASSPQGGYTF. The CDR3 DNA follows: TGTGCCAGCAGTCCACAGGGGGGCTACACCTTC.

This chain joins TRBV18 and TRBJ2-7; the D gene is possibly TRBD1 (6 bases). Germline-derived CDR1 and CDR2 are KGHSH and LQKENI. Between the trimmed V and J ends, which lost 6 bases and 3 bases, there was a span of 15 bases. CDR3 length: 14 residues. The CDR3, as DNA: TGTGCCAGCTCCCTCGGACAGACCGTCTACGAGCAGTACTTC. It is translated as CASSLGQTVYEQYF.

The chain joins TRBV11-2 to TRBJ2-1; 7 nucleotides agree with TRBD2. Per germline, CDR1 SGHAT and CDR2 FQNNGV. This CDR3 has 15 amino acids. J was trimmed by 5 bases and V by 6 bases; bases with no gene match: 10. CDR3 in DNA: TGTGCCAGCAGTCTGCAACGCGGGAGAGACAATGAGCAGTTCTTC. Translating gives CASSLQRGRDNEQFF.

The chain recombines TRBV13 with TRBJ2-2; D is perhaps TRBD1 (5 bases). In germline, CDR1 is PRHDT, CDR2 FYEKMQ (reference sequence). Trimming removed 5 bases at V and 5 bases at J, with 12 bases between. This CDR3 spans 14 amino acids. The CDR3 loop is CASSRRQGTGELFF. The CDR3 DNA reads TGTGCCAGCAGCCGTAGGCAGGGAACCGGGGAGCTGTTTTTT.

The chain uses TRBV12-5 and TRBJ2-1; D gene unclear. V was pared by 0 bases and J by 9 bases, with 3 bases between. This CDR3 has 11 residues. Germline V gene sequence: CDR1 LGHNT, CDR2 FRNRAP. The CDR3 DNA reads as TGTGCTAGTGGTTTGGTAGCTGAGCAGTTCTTC. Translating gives CASGLVAEQFF.

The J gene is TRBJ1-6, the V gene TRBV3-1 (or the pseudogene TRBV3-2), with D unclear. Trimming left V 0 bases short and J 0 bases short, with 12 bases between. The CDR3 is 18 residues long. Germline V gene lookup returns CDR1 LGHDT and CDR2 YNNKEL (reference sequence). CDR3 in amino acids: CASSQESPGISYNSPLHF. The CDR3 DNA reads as TGTGCCAGCAGCCAAGAGTCGCCGGGTATCTCCTATAATTCACCCCTCCACTTT.

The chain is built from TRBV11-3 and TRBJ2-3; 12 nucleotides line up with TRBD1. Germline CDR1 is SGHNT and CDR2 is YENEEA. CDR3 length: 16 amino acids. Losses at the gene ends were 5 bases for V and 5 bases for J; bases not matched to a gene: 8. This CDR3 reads CASSPAGTGGRDTQYF. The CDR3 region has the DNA TGTGCCAGCAGCCCCGCCGGGACAGGGGGCAGAGATACGCAGTATTTT.

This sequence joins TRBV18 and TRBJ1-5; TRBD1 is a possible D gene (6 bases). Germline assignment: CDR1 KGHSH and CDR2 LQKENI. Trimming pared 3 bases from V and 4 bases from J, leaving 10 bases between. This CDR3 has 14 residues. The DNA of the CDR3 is TGTGCCAGCTCACCCGGGACACAGAATCAGCCCCAGCATTTT. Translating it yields CASSPGTQNQPQHF. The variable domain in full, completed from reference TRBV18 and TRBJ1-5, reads NAGVMQNPRHLVRRRGQEARLRCSPMKGHSHVYWYRQLPEEGLKFMVYLQKENIIDESGMPKERFSAEFPKEGPSILRIQQVVRGDSAAYFCASSPGTQNQPQHFGDGTRLSIL.

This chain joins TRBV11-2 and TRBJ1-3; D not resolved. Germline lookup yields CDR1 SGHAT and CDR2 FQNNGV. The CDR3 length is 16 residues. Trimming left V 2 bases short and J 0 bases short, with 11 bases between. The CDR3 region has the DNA TGTGCCAGCAGCTTAATCGCAGGCAGCTCTGGAAACACCATATATTTT. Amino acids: CASSLIAGSSGNTIYF.

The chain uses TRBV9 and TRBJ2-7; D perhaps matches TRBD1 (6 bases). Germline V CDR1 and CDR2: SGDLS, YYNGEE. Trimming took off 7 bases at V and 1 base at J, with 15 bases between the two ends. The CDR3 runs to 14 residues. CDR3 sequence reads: CASLDRIYSYEQYF. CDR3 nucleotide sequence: TGTGCCAGCCTGGACAGAATTTATTCCTACGAGCAGTACTTC.

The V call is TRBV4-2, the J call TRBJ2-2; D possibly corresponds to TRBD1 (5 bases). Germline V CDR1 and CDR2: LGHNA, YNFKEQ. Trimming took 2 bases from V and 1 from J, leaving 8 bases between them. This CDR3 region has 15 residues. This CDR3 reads CASSQPTGNTGELFF. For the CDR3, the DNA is TGTGCCAGCAGCCAACCAACAGGGAACACCGGGGAGCTGTTTTTT.

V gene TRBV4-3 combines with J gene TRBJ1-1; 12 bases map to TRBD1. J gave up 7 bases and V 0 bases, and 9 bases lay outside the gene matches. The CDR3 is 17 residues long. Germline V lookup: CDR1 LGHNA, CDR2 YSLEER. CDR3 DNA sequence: TGCGCCAGCAGCCAAGATTCGTGGGACAGGGGGCAGGTTGAAGCTTTCTTT. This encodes CASSQDSWDRGQVEAFF.

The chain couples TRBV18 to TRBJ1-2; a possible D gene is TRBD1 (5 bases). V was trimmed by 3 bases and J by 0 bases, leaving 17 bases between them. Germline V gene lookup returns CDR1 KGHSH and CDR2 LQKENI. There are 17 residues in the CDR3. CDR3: CASSPKQGSTANYGYTF. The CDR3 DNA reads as TGTGCCAGCTCACCCAAGCAGGGTTCGACAGCTAACTATGGCTACACCTTC.

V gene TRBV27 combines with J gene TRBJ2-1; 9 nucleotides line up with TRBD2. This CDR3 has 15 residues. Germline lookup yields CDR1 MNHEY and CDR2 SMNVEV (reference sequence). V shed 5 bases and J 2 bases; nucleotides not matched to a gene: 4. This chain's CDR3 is CASSTLAGTYNEQFF. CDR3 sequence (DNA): TGTGCCAGCAGTACCCTAGCGGGAACCTACAATGAGCAGTTCTTC.

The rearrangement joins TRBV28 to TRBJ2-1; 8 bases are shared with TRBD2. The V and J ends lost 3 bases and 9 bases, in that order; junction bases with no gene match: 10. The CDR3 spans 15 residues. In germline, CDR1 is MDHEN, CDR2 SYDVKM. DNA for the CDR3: TGTGCCAGCAGTTTCGCGGGAGGAGGTAAGACTGAGCAGTTCTTC. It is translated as CASSFAGGGKTEQFF.

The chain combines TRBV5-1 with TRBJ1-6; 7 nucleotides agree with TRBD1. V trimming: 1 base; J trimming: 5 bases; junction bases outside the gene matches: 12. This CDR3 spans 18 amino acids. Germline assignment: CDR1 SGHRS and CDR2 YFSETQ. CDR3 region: CASSLRPGTAPDNSPLHF. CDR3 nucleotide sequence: TGCGCCAGCAGCTTGCGGCCAGGGACAGCCCCGGATAATTCACCCCTCCACTTT.